The 32 T cell receptor beta chains given below trace back to one sample, sequenced in a study of blood T cell repertoires in COVID-19. TCRdb's copy holds only in-frame clones and misses some; the assay was immunoSEQ multiplex PCR. The table has hundreds of thousands of clones, over 75% seen once. Sequenced material: PBMCs or T cells enriched from blood (not recorded which). The receptors were gathered from a woman under 40 who had recovered from COVID-19.

Concerning this clone itself: One end of the junction fails to match germline, which may point to a read error. The chain couples TRBV3-1 (or the pseudogene TRBV3-2) to TRBJ1-6; the match to TRBD1 covers 10 bases. CDR3 length equals 18 residues. CDR1 is LGHDT, CDR2 YNNKEL, per germline (reference sequence). The CDR3: CASSQETGTGEFSSPLHF. CDR3 sequence (DNA): TGTGCCAGCAGTCAAGAGACCGGGACAGGGGAGTTTAGCTCACCCCTCCACTTT.

The chain joins TRBV7-6 to TRBJ1-2; the match to TRBD1 covers 8 bases. Trimming cost V 0 bases and J 2 bases; bases outside gene matches: 5. The CDR3 extends over 16 amino acids. Per germline, CDR1 SGHVS and CDR2 FNYEAQ. Written as DNA, the CDR3 is TGTGCCAGCAGCTTAGCATCGACAGGGGCGAACTATGGCTACACCTTC. Its translation is CASSLASTGANYGYTF.

The chain uses TRBV24-1 and TRBJ1-2, with D perhaps matching TRBD1 (6 bases). CDR1 KGHDR and CDR2 SFDVKD come from the germline V gene. This CDR3 comprises 13 residues. Trimming cost V 3 bases and J 6 bases, with 10 bases left between them. The DNA of the CDR3 is TGTGCCACCAGTGATCAGGGGACGCATGGCTACACCTTC. This sequence encodes CATSDQGTHGYTF.

The V gene is TRBV25-1, the J gene TRBJ2-7, with D perhaps TRBD1 (6 bases). The CDR3 sequence is 17 residues long. Germline assignment: CDR1 MGHDK and CDR2 SYGVNS. V was pared by 1 base and J by 1 base, with 17 bases between. CDR3 sequence reads: CASSESPGRGRSYEQYF. As DNA, the CDR3 is TGTGCCAGCAGTGAATCACCAGGCAGGGGCCGTTCCTACGAGCAGTACTTC.

This chain links TRBV7-8 with TRBJ2-7; unclear D gene. From germline, CDR1 is SGHVS and CDR2 FQNEAQ. Trimming stripped 1 base from V and 2 bases from J, with 12 bases between. There are 15 residues in the CDR3. The CDR3 DNA sequence: TGTGCCAGCAGCTTAGGAGGTATCTTTACCTACGAGCAGTACTTC. Translation gives CASSLGGIFTYEQYF.

The V call is TRBV12-5, the J call TRBJ2-1, with D unresolved. The CDR3 extends over 11 amino acids. Germline V gene sequence: CDR1 LGHNT, CDR2 FRNRAP. Trimming pared 1 base from V and 10 bases from J, leaving 5 bases between. CDR3 DNA sequence: TGTGCTAGTGGTTTGGGTCGGGAGCAGTTCTTC. Protein: CASGLGREQFF.

The chain joins TRBV28 to TRBJ2-3; D is unclear. This CDR3 has 12 amino acids. CDR1 is MDHEN, CDR2 SYDVKM, per germline. V lost 8 bases, J lost 0 bases, and 6 bases lay in between. CDR3 residues: CASLDSTDTQYF. DNA for the CDR3: TGTGCCAGCTTAGATAGCACAGATACGCAGTATTTT.

The V and J genes are TRBV6-5 and TRBJ2-3; D may be TRBD2 (5 bases). Trimming pared 9 bases from V and 2 bases from J, leaving 9 bases between. Germline V gene sequence: CDR1 MNHEY, CDR2 SVGAGI. The CDR3 totals 12 residues. CDR3 DNA sequence: TGTGCCAGTAAGCGGACCACAGATACGCAGTATTTT. Its translation is CASKRTTDTQYF.

This clone was recorded only once. V gene TRBV15 combines with J gene TRBJ1-6, with D unclear. CDR1 is LNHNV and CDR2 is YYDKDF in the germline V gene (reference sequence). The CDR3 contains 14 residues. The V end lost 5 bases, the J end lost 6 bases, and 11 bases lay between the germline ends. This CDR3 reads CATSPRPVNSPLHF. The CDR3 region has the DNA TGTGCCACCAGCCCCCGCCCGGTTAATTCACCCCTCCACTTT.

This chain joins TRBV5-1 and TRBJ1-4; 10 bases match TRBD1. Germline CDR1 reads SGHRS; CDR2 reads YFSETQ. V gave up 0 bases and J gave up 8 bases; unmatched junction bases: 7. This CDR3 has 16 residues. Here the CDR3 reads CASSLEPGQGGEKLFF. The CDR3 nucleotides are TGCGCCAGCAGCTTGGAGCCCGGACAGGGGGGAGAAAAACTGTTTTTT.

The chain has TRBV19 and TRBJ2-7; possible D gene TRBD1, 7 bases. Germline CDR1 is LNHDA and CDR2 is SQIVND (reference sequence). The ends were cut back, 1 base at V and 7 bases at J, with 14 bases in the middle. The CDR3 sequence is 14 residues long. The CDR3 loop reads CASSIAPGGREQYF. The CDR3 DNA reads as TGTGCCAGTAGTATAGCCCCAGGGGGGCGTGAGCAGTACTTC.

In nucleotides, the CDR3 is TGTGCCAGCAGTTCCCCGGACAGAACCTACGAGCAGTACTTC. This encodes CASSSPDRTYEQYF. The rearrangement joins TRBV28 to TRBJ2-7; a weak D match, TRBD1 (6 bases). V lost 4 bases to trimming and J lost 2 bases, with 12 bases between them. The CDR3 has 14 amino acids. Germline CDR1 MDHEN, CDR2 SYDVKM.

This sequence joins TRBV30 and TRBJ1-6; 9 bases fit TRBD1. This CDR3 comprises 17 residues. After removal of 4 bases from V and 6 bases from J, the junction contained 13 bases not matched to a gene. Germline values: CDR1 GTSNPN, CDR2 SVGIG (reference sequence). CDR3 DNA: TGTGCCTGGATAAGAGGACAGGGGACCTTAATTAATTCACCCCTCCACTTT. Protein sequence: CAWIRGQGTLINSPLHF.

This chain links TRBV2 with TRBJ2-3; 9 bases are shared with TRBD1. This CDR3 has 16 residues. The germline V gene has CDR1 SNHLY and CDR2 FYNNEI. The ends lost 5 bases at V and 4 bases at J; junction bases unmatched: 10. For the CDR3, the DNA is TGTGCCAGCAGTAAACCGGGACAGGGAGGATCAGATACGCAGTATTTT. Translation gives CASSKPGQGGSDTQYF.

The rearrangement links TRBV4-1 to TRBJ2-3, with 7 bases fitting TRBD2. J was trimmed by 2 bases and V by 4 bases; bases with no gene match: 9. Germline CDR1 is MGHRA and CDR2 is YSYEKL. There are 16 residues in the CDR3. CDR3 sequence (DNA): TGCGCCAGCAGCCTCGGGGGGACGGCAGTCACAGATACGCAGTATTTT. Its translation is CASSLGGTAVTDTQYF.

V is TRBV29-1 and J is TRBJ2-7, with a possible D match to TRBD1 (5 bases). Trimming pared 8 bases from V and 3 bases from J, leaving 20 bases between. CDR3 size: 14 residues. Germline V gives CDR1 SQVTM, CDR2 ANQGSEA. The CDR3 sequence is CSFRPWGSNYEQYF. DNA for the CDR3: TGCAGCTTCCGCCCATGGGGCAGTAACTACGAGCAGTACTTC.

The rearrangement joins TRBV10-3 to TRBJ1-2, with 9 bases matching TRBD1. V shed 5 bases and J 5 bases; nucleotides not matched to a gene: 6. This CDR3 is 14 amino acids long. Looked up from germline, CDR1 is ENHRY and CDR2 is SYGVKD. The CDR3 is CAISPGQGIYGYTF. The CDR3, as DNA: TGTGCCATCAGTCCGGGACAGGGTATTTATGGCTACACCTTC.

The V and J genes are TRBV27 and TRBJ2-2, with 7 bases that match TRBD1. The CDR3 loop spans 17 amino acids. V shed 4 bases, J shed 4 bases, and the junction held 12 bases outside the gene matches. Germline V CDR1 and CDR2: MNHEY, SMNVEV (reference sequence). In DNA, the CDR3 is TGTGCCAGCAGTTCCCCCCCGGTCAGGGGGTTCACCGGGGAGCTGTTTTTT. Protein: CASSSPPVRGFTGELFF.

The chain couples TRBV5-1 to TRBJ2-1, with TRBD2 matching 7 bases. Germline V lookup: CDR1 SGHRS, CDR2 YFSETQ. With V trimmed by 0 bases and J by 0 bases, 6 bases remained unmatched. This CDR3 is built from 17 residues. The CDR3 is CASSLDKRGSSYNEQFF. The CDR3 nucleotides read TGCGCCAGCAGCTTGGATAAGCGGGGAAGCTCCTACAATGAGCAGTTCTTC.

CDR3 region: CASSSVAGDHNEQFF. CDR3 bases: TGCGCCAGCAGCTCCGTAGCGGGAGATCACAATGAGCAGTTCTTC. This chain links TRBV5-1 with TRBJ2-1; 9 nucleotides line up with TRBD2. The V segment lost 3 bases and the J segment 5 bases; nucleotides outside the gene matches: 6. The CDR3 length is 15 residues. Germline values: CDR1 SGHRS, CDR2 YFSETQ. Full variable domain (rest looked up from reference TRBV5-1 and TRBJ2-1): KAGVTQTPRYLIKTRGQQVTLSCSPISGHRSVSWYQQTPGQGLQFLFEYFSETQRNKGNFPGRFSGRQFSNSRSEMNVSTLELGDSALYLCASSSVAGDHNEQFFGPGTRLTVL.

V usage is TRBV3-1 (or the pseudogene TRBV3-2) and J usage is TRBJ2-5; no firm D call. V shed 4 bases and J shed 2 bases, with 8 bases lying between them. CDR1 and CDR2 from the germline V gene are LGHDT and YNNKEL (reference sequence). The CDR3 is 13 amino acids. CDR3 DNA: TGTGCCAGCAGCCTTCGGGTACAAGAGACCCAGTACTTC. It encodes CASSLRVQETQYF.

To note about this clone: Different DNA sequences within this sample yield the same CDR3. The J gene is TRBJ1-5, the V gene TRBV5-1, with a weak D call TRBD1 (6 bases). The CDR3 contains 14 residues. Germline-derived CDR1 and CDR2 are SGHRS and YFSETQ. The V end was cut by 3 bases, the J end by 7 bases, with 14 bases between. CDR3 sequence (DNA): TGCGCCAGCAGCTCCGGGACACCCGACCAGCCCCAGCATTTT. Translated, it gives CASSSGTPDQPQHF.

The chain is built from TRBV7-2 and TRBJ1-1, with D tentatively TRBD1 (5 bases). The CDR3 is made up of 15 amino acids. With 2 bases removed from V and 1 base from J, the gap between germline ends came to 11 bases. From germline, CDR1 is SGHTA and CDR2 FQGNSA. CDR3 nucleotide sequence: TGTGCCAGCAGCTTAACAGGTATTGGGAACACTGAAGCTTTCTTT. It encodes CASSLTGIGNTEAFF.

J is TRBJ2-7 and V is TRBV5-6; a weak D match, TRBD1 (5 bases). This CDR3 contains 15 residues. Germline lookup yields CDR1 SGHDT and CDR2 YYEEEE. V lost 4 bases and J 0 bases, leaving 14 bases between the germline ends. The CDR3 DNA reads TGTGCCAGCAGCCAAACAGGTGGCAACTCCTACGAGCAGTACTTC. Translating it yields CASSQTGGNSYEQYF.

The chain links TRBV3-1 (or the pseudogene TRBV3-2) to TRBJ2-7, with TRBD2 matching over 10 bases. Unmatched junction bases numbered 4, after V lost 1 base and J lost 4 bases. Germline CDR1 reads LGHDT; CDR2 reads YNNKEL (reference sequence). The length of the CDR3 is 15 residues. CDR3 protein: CASSQAASGSYEQYF. In DNA, the CDR3 is TGTGCCAGCAGCCAAGCGGCTAGCGGGAGTTACGAGCAGTACTTC.

The rearrangement uses TRBV29-1 and TRBJ2-3, with D tentatively TRBD2 (5 bases). V was trimmed by 6 bases and J by 2 bases, leaving 12 bases between them. This CDR3 is built from 13 residues. Germline-derived CDR1 and CDR2 are SQVTM and ANQGSEA. CDR3 coding DNA: TGCAGCGTCGAAACGGGGAACACAGATACGCAGTATTTT. This sequence encodes CSVETGNTDTQYF.

This clone appeared once. The chain employs TRBV27 and TRBJ1-4; TRBD1 matches at 10 bases. Looked up from germline, CDR1 is MNHEY and CDR2 is SMNVEV (reference sequence). The CDR3 runs to 18 residues. V gave up 2 bases and J gave up 3 bases; unmatched junction bases: 9. CDR3 coding DNA: TGTGCCAGCAGTTTAAGGGCTCGGACAGGGGGTTCTAATGAAAAACTGTTTTTT. Its translation: CASSLRARTGGSNEKLFF.

This chain links TRBV27 with TRBJ2-7; 11 nucleotides match TRBD2. Trimming removed 9 bases from V and 2 bases from J; junction bases left unmatched: 6. Germline V gene lookup returns CDR1 MNHEY and CDR2 SMNVEV (reference sequence). This CDR3 contains 14 residues. In DNA form, the CDR3 reads TGTGCCAGTCGACAGGGACTAGCGGCCTACGAGCAGTACTTC. Amino acid sequence: CASRQGLAAYEQYF.

V is TRBV2 and J is TRBJ2-7; TRBD1 aligns across 7 bases. The germline CDR1 and CDR2 sequences are SNHLY and FYNNEI. The J segment lost 0 bases and the V segment lost 7 bases, leaving 6 bases of the junction unmatched. The CDR3 has 14 residues. CDR3 sequence: CASTARGSSYEQYF. In nucleotides, the CDR3 is TGTGCCAGCACGGCCAGGGGGTCCTCCTACGAGCAGTACTTC.

Remarks on this clone: The junction differs from germline at one of its ends, possibly a read error. V gene TRBV19 combines with J gene TRBJ2-3; D possibly corresponds to TRBD2 (6 bases). CDR3 size: 17 residues. Per germline, CDR1 LNHDA and CDR2 SQIVND (reference sequence). CDR3 bases: TGTGCGAGTACTGCGGGACCTGGTCTGGTTTCTGCCGGTACGCAGTATTTT. This gives the protein CASTAGPGLVSAGTQYF.

The rearrangement links TRBV7-8 to TRBJ2-2, with TRBD1 matching 9 bases. V trimming: 5 bases; J trimming: 1 base; junction bases outside the gene matches: 5. The CDR3 sequence is 16 residues long. Germline values: CDR1 SGHVS, CDR2 FQNEAQ. The CDR3 sequence: CASSERQGGNTGELFF. CDR3 DNA sequence: TGTGCCAGCAGCGAAAGACAGGGGGGGAACACCGGGGAGCTGTTTTTT.

The chain carries TRBV19 and TRBJ1-1, with 7 nucleotides matching TRBD1. V was clipped by 2 bases and J by 6 bases; unmatched bases: 3. There are 13 residues in the CDR3. Per the germline V gene, CDR1 is LNHDA and CDR2 is SQIVND (reference sequence). Here the CDR3 reads CASSIRDSAEAFF. The CDR3, as DNA: TGTGCCAGTAGTATAAGGGACAGCGCTGAAGCTTTCTTT.